This T cell receptor beta chain was identified in a study of shared clonotypes between healthy human individuals. Unsorted PBMC DNA sequencing spanned ten immunoSEQ deep assay plates. As processed by the authors: ImmunoSEQ only sent back junction sequences with no quality scores, so filtering was done differently. Using immunoSEQ multiplex PCR, the repertoire was profiled, and TCRdb retains in-frame clones only, with some absent. V, J and clone size are taken as reported in that table, and D and trimming were inferred from the DNA itself. This table holds 470,000 or so clones, 78% found once. This clone has at least ten counts. Antigen unknown. The CDR3 totals 14 residues. Trimming shortened V by 4 bases and J by 5 bases, and 12 bases separated the two germline ends. Germline lookup yields CDR1 SGHTS and CDR2 YDEGEE. The study's findings and limits: Genetic and exposure-history diversity was limited by the few donors.

The rearrangement links TRBV5-8 to TRBJ1-4; D is unclear. The material sequenced was PBMCs. This TCR was sampled from a woman aged 40 to 50 in good health. Some clones in this sample may be carry-over from other donors' samples. The CDR3 nucleotides are TGTGCCAGCAGCGGAGACCGGTTCAATGAAAAACTGTTTTTT. Its protein is CASSGDRFNEKLFF.